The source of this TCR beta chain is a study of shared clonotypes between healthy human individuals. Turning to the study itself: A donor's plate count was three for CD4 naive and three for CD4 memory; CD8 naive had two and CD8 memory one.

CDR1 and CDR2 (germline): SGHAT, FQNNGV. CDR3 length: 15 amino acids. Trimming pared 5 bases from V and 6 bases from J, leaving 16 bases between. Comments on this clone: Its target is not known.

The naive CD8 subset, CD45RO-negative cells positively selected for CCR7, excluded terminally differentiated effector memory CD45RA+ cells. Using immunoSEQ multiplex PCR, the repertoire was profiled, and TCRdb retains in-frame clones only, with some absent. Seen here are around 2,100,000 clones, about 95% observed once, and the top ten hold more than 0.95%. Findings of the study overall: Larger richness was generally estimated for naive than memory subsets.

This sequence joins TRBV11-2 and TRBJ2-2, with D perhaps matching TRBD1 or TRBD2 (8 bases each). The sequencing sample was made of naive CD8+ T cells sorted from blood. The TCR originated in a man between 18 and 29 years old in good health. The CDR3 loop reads CASSRLAGQAGELFF. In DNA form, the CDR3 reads TGTGCCAGCAGCCGATTAGCGGGACAGGCCGGGGAGCTGTTTTTT. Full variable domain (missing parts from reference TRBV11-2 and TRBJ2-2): EAGVAQSPRYKIIEKRQSVAFWCNPISGHATLYWYQQILGQGPKLLIQFQNNGVVDDSQLPKDRFSAERLKGVDSTLKIQPAKLEDSAVYLCASSRLAGQAGELFFGEGSRLTVL.